Below are 17 T cell receptor beta chains sequenced from a single sample in a study of OX40 agonist ivuxolimab in advanced cancers. Using immunoSEQ multiplex PCR, the repertoire was profiled, and TCRdb retains in-frame clones only, with some absent. Of some 77,000 clones listed, less than 95% are singletons. The sequencing here drew on CD4+ or CD8+ T cells sorted from blood, taken in a trial of the OX40 agonist ivuxolimab. The receptors were gathered from an adult with an advanced solid tumor such as melanoma, head and neck, liver or kidney cancer.

The V call is TRBV5-4, the J call TRBJ1-2, with 8 bases identical to TRBD1. There are 14 residues in the CDR3. The V gene's germline CDR1 is SGHNT and CDR2 YYREEE (reference sequence). Germline trimming cut 0 bases from V and 7 bases from J; bases unmatched to any gene: 5. The CDR3 DNA follows: TGTGCCAGCAGCTTGGCTCAGGGGGCAGGTGGCTACACCTTC. As protein: CASSLAQGAGGYTF.

This clone was picked up a small number of times. V usage is TRBV7-9 and J usage is TRBJ1-2; D is undetermined. Trimming stripped 4 bases from V and 8 bases from J, with 14 bases between. The CDR3 totals 13 residues. The germline V gene has CDR1 SEHNR and CDR2 FQNEAQ (reference sequence). The CDR3: CASSSVGDMGYTF. CDR3 sequence (DNA): TGTGCCAGCAGCTCAGTTGGGGATATGGGCTACACCTTC.

The chain employs TRBV5-1 and TRBJ2-3; 12 bases align to TRBD2. Germline CDR1 and CDR2: SGHRS and YFSETQ. V dropped 0 bases and J dropped 5; count of bases not matched to a gene: 10. The CDR3 loop spans 18 amino acids. The CDR3, as DNA: TGCGCCAGCAGCTTGGGGGCCCTGACTAGCGGGAGAAGAGATACGCAGTATTTT. This encodes CASSLGALTSGRRDTQYF.

The chain links TRBV27 to TRBJ1-5; no clear D gene. The CDR3 runs to 13 residues. Trimming removed 0 bases from V and 3 bases from J, with 3 bases in between. Germline V gene sequence: CDR1 MNHEY, CDR2 SMNVEV (reference sequence). The CDR3 bases are TGTGCCAGCAGTTTATCGGACAATCAGCCCCAGCATTTT. It is translated as CASSLSDNQPQHF.

This clone was observed a single time. This chain joins TRBV7-8 and TRBJ2-3; D is ambiguous. The ends were cut back, 8 bases at V and 0 bases at J, with 15 bases in the middle. CDR3 size: 15 residues. Germline lookup yields CDR1 SGHVS and CDR2 FQNEAQ. The CDR3 bases are TGTGCCAGCCGATACGGCCCGCGGAGCACAGATACGCAGTATTTT. Residues: CASRYGPRSTDTQYF.

This sequence joins TRBV28 and TRBJ1-2, with a tentative D call TRBD1 (5 bases). Trimming left V 4 bases short and J 1 base short, with 7 bases between. The CDR3 is 13 amino acids. Germline V lookup: CDR1 MDHEN, CDR2 SYDVKM. The CDR3 DNA follows: TGTGCCAGCAGTTCCGGGGGTAACTATGGCTACACCTTC. This gives the protein CASSSGGNYGYTF.

The V gene is TRBV4-2, the J gene TRBJ1-4; D possibly corresponds to TRBD1 (5 bases). The CDR3 loop spans 15 amino acids. Germline V lookup: CDR1 LGHNA, CDR2 YNFKEQ. V lost 4 bases, J lost 1 base, and 10 bases lay in between. As DNA, the CDR3 is TGTGCCAGCAGCCCCGTAGGGGTAACTAATGAAAAACTGTTTTTT. Its translation is CASSPVGVTNEKLFF.

The genes are TRBV2 and TRBJ2-2, with D perhaps matching TRBD1 or TRBD2 (7 bases each). Trimming pared 2 bases from V and 4 bases from J, leaving 11 bases between. This CDR3 has 15 residues. Germline values: CDR1 SNHLY, CDR2 FYNNEI. The CDR3 DNA reads as TGTGCCAGCAGTGAAAAGCGGGACAGCACCGGGGAGCTGTTTTTT. Its translation is CASSEKRDSTGELFF.

The chain's CDR3 is CASSREGTEAFF. The CDR3 DNA follows: TGTGCCAGCAGCCGGGAGGGGACTGAAGCTTTCTTT. The chain recombines TRBV7-9 with TRBJ1-1; TRBD1 might be the D (5 bases). Germline V lookup: CDR1 SEHNR, CDR2 FQNEAQ (reference sequence). Trimming removed 5 bases at V and 5 bases at J, with 9 bases between. This CDR3 is 12 amino acids long.

The rearrangement links TRBV2 to TRBJ1-1; D is undetermined. The CDR3 is 13 amino acids. Germline V lookup: CDR1 SNHLY, CDR2 FYNNEI. The germline V and J ends were trimmed by 10 bases and 3 bases, with 15 bases remaining between them. The chain's CDR3 is CATILTRDTEAFF. The CDR3 bases are TGTGCCACAATCTTGACCCGGGACACTGAAGCTTTCTTT. Full variable domain (outside the CDR3, taken from reference TRBV2 and TRBJ1-1): EPEVTQTPSHQVTQMGQEVILRCVPISNHLYFYWYRQILGQKVEFLVSFYNNEISEKSEIFDDQFSVERPDGSNFTLKIRSTKLEDSAMYFCATILTRDTEAFFGQGTRLTVV.

The chain recombines TRBV12-5 with TRBJ2-5; D might be TRBD2 (6 bases). CDR1 is LGHNT, CDR2 FRNRAP, per germline. Between the trimmed V and J ends, which lost 4 bases and 6 bases, there was a span of 18 bases. The CDR3 length is 15 residues. CDR3 DNA sequence: TGTGCTAGTGGTTCCCAGGGACTGGGCGAGAAGACCCAGTACTTC. Translating it yields CASGSQGLGEKTQYF.

The gene calls are TRBV21-1 and TRBJ2-3; no DNA check was done on the table's D call, TRBD2. TRBV21-1 is a known pseudogene. The CDR3 extends over 14 amino acids. CDR3 protein: CASRPSGPQDTQYF. For the CDR3, the DNA is TGTGCCAGCCGCCCCAGCGGACCTCAGGATACGCAGTATTTT.

The chain joins TRBV30 to TRBJ2-3; D not resolved. CDR1 is GTSNPN, CDR2 SVGIG, per germline (reference sequence). The length of the CDR3 is 14 residues. Trimming shortened V by 0 bases and J by 4 bases, and 11 bases separated the two germline ends. The CDR3 bases are TGTGCCTGGAGTGTTAGGGCTCCCTCAGATACGCAGTATTTT. Translated: CAWSVRAPSDTQYF.

The chain has TRBV4-3 and TRBJ1-5; D is uncertain. Trimming cost V 0 bases and J 7 bases, with 13 bases left between them. CDR1 LGHNA and CDR2 YSLEER come from the germline V gene. The CDR3 loop spans 15 amino acids. CDR3 residues: CASSQDRGVPQPQHF. The CDR3 DNA is TGCGCCAGCAGCCAAGATCGAGGAGTTCCCCAGCCCCAGCATTTT.

A single count supports this clone. The CDR3 region is CASSITITTGELFF. The CDR3 nucleotides are TGTGCCAGTAGTATAACCATAACCACCGGGGAGCTGTTTTTT. This chain links TRBV19 with TRBJ2-2; no clear D. Germline V CDR1 and CDR2: LNHDA, SQIVND (reference sequence). With 2 bases removed from V and 4 bases from J, the gap between germline ends came to 8 bases. The CDR3 has 14 amino acids. Combining the CDR3 with reference TRBV19 and TRBJ2-2 gives the whole variable domain DGGITQSPKYLFRKEGQNVTLSCEQNLNHDAMYWYRQDPGQGLRLIYYSQIVNDFQKGDIAEGYSVSREKKESFPLTVTSAQKNPTAFYLCASSITITTGELFFGEGSRLTVL.

This clone was seen just once. The rearrangement uses TRBV7-2 and TRBJ1-2; no clear D gene. CDR1 and CDR2 from the germline V gene are SGHTA and FQGNSA. V was trimmed by 5 bases and J by 3 bases, leaving 10 bases between them. The CDR3 spans 13 residues. CDR3 region: CASSPGRDYGYTF. CDR3 sequence (DNA): TGTGCCAGCAGCCCGGGAAGAGACTATGGCTACACCTTC.

The rearrangement joins TRBV14 to TRBJ2-5; 8 bases match TRBD2. Germline V lookup: CDR1 SGHDN, CDR2 FVKESK. V was clipped by 4 bases and J by 5 bases; unmatched bases: 12. The CDR3 spans 16 residues. DNA for the CDR3: TGTGCCAGCAGCCGGTCGGGAGGGAGTACGTGGGAGACCCAGTACTTC. The encoded protein is CASSRSGGSTWETQYF.